This T cell receptor beta chain derives from a study of blood T cell repertoires in COVID-19. The CDR3 is 16 residues long. Deletions cut 3 bases from V and 5 bases from J, with 20 bases between. Looked up from germline, CDR1 is SGDLS and CDR2 is YYNGEE. TCRdb's copy holds only in-frame clones and misses some; the assay was immunoSEQ multiplex PCR. The data hold 150,000 to 200,000 clones, with around 80% observed a single time. The material sequenced was peripheral blood. The V and J genes are TRBV9 and TRBJ2-5; D possibly corresponds to TRBD2 (6 bases). This clonotype was sampled from an elderly woman with acute or convalescent COVID-19. CDR3 in DNA: TGTGCCAGCAGCGACCGTCTTAGCGGAGGGCCGGAGACCCAGTACTTC. It is translated as CASSDRLSGGPETQYF.